The entry that follows covers one TCR beta chain sequence. The sample belongs to a study of response to subunit inactivated influenza vaccine. The CDR3 consists of 14 residues. The germline V gene encodes CDR1 LGHNA and CDR2 YSLEER. With 1 base clipped from V and 6 bases from J, the junction kept 3 bases outside the gene matches. TCRdb fed the RT-PCR reads into MiXCR, producing one record per CDR3 protein. Of 550,000 to 600,000 distinct CDR3 sequences in the sample, about 10% were seen once. The origin of this receptor is a man over 45 who received an inactivated influenza vaccine. The chain carries TRBV4-3 and TRBJ2-1, with 7 positions matching TRBD1. The sequences come from PBMCs from blood, collected on the day of vaccination. DNA for the CDR3: TGCGCCAGCAGCCAAGGACACAGGGGCAATGAGCAGTTCTTC. Residues: CASSQGHRGNEQFF.